Listed below are T cell receptor beta chains from one sample, sequenced in a study of T-cell memory formation after mild COVID-19. One entry per CDR3 protein results from TCRdb running MiXCR on the 5' RACE reads. Of about 180,000 distinct CDR3 sequences in the sample, approximately 18% are singletons; the top ten hold under 4.5%. What was sequenced was PBMCs or a T cell subset sorted from them (not recorded which). The origin of the receptors is a young man who had mild COVID-19 (a few samples of this study predate the infection). Cell type and time point are not known. The CDR3 runs from the conserved cysteine through the conserved F or W.

V gene	J gene	CDR3 protein
TRBV20-1	TRBJ2-3	CSATNRRGDSTDTQYF
TRBV4-3	TRBJ2-7	CASSQDARTAYEQYF
TRBV27	TRBJ2-1	CASRSSTSYEQFF
TRBV6-7	TRBJ2-4	CASSCPWGQGQNIQYF
TRBV5-5	TRBJ1-2	CASSWTGRSVDYGYTF
TRBV2	TRBJ1-6	CASSVDSPYNSPLHF
TRBV12-3/TRBV12-4	TRBJ2-2	CASSLGLAGTNTGELFF
TRBV15	TRBJ2-3	CATSRDGPTDTQYF
TRBV5-1	TRBJ1-1	CASSLGPIGNTEAFF
TRBV7-2	TRBJ2-1	CASSSDPPGTGEQFF
TRBV15	TRBJ1-1	CATSAQSNTEAFF
TRBV30	TRBJ2-7	CAWRLTGTYEQYF
TRBV18	TRBJ2-7	CASSPPGTPVYEQYF
TRBV9	TRBJ2-1	CASSPRDRVYEQFF
TRBV24-1	TRBJ1-2	CATSQSQGFGGYTF
TRBV20-1	TRBJ2-3	CSARGGATKDTQYF
TRBV11-2	TRBJ2-7	CASSTGGLAGANEQYF
TRBV29-1	TRBJ1-4	CSVDDTSTTNEKLFF
TRBV6-6	TRBJ1-1	CASSPGGTRLAFF
TRBV7-2	TRBJ2-7	CASSPAAGYEQYF
TRBV4-2	TRBJ1-4	CASSQGQGDEKLFF
TRBV5-1	TRBJ2-2	CASSLEGLTGELFF
TRBV7-2	TRBJ1-1	CASSPGAANTEAFF
TRBV5-1	TRBJ1-4	CASSGTGALNEKLFF
TRBV7-2	TRBJ2-5	CASSRRRQETQYF
TRBV20-1	TRBJ1-1	CSARANRGVNTEAFF
TRBV6-4	TRBJ2-1	CASSVEAGGQVEQFF
TRBV29-1	TRBJ2-3	CSVAPAGTSTDTQYF
TRBV7-8	TRBJ2-3	CASSFVAPGEDTQYF
TRBV5-1	TRBJ1-3	CASSPPGGNTIYF
TRBV19	TRBJ2-5	CASSDHGALATQYF
TRBV18	TRBJ2-3	CASSPGTSGGSTDTQYF
TRBV4-2	TRBJ2-4	CASSQDYGWLSKNIQYF
TRBV5-1	TRBJ2-3	CASSLSLAGADTQYF
TRBV5-1	TRBJ2-1	CASSADLQGRGEQFF
TRBV4-3	TRBJ2-2	CASSQDPGTESTGELFF
TRBV20-1	TRBJ2-2	CSADRGSLGTGELFF
TRBV6-6	TRBJ1-4	CASSSPGQGDEKLFF
TRBV5-1	TRBJ2-3	CASSTDTQYF
TRBV7-8	TRBJ1-5	CASSPTWGRYSNQPQHF
TRBV4-2	TRBJ2-5	CASSPTGQETQYF
TRBV15	TRBJ2-5	CATSRDRGWEETQYF
TRBV7-3	TRBJ2-2	CASSTGGTGELFF
TRBV23-1	TRBJ2-7	CASSQSYQAGHLYEQYF
TRBV5-1	TRBJ2-4	CASSSPGQRKAKNIQYF
TRBV7-2	TRBJ1-6	CAGGGGNNSPLHF
TRBV7-2	TRBJ1-5	CASSLVGGAGNQPQHF
TRBV6-2/TRBV6-3	TRBJ2-5	CASSSAEETQYF
TRBV7-9	TRBJ2-4	CASSLLHIQYF
TRBV20-1	TRBJ2-7	CSVGRRSRGGDEQYF
TRBV5-1	TRBJ2-5	CASSGQGQGGETQYF
TRBV10-3	TRBJ1-1	CAISGAENTEAFF
TRBV10-3	TRBJ1-3	CAISESGPMLYTIYF
TRBV12-5	TRBJ1-6	CASGLSPGGSPLHF
TRBV6-2/TRBV6-3	TRBJ2-3	CASRGQTSTDTQYF
TRBV4-1	TRBJ1-5	CASSQGGNQPQHF